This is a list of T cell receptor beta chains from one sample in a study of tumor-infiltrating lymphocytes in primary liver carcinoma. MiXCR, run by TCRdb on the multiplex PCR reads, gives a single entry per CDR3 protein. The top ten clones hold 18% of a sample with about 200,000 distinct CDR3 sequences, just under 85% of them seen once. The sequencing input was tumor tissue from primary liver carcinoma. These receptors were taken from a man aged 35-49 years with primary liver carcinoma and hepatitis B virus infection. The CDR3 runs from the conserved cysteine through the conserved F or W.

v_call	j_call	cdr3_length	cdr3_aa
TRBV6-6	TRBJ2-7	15	CASCYLSAAPYEQYF
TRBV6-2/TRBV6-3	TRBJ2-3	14	CVCSSGARPDTQYF
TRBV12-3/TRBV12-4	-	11	CASSFANEQYF
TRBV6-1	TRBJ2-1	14	CASSRRGTDNEQFF
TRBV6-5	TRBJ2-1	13	CASSGRNYNEQFF
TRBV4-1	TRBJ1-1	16	CASSQDQRTVPTEAFF
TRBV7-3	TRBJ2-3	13	CASNYDPTDTQYF
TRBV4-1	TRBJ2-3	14	CASSQKEDTDTQYF
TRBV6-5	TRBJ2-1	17	CVSSDQSGTGLYNEQFF
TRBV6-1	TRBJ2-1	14	CASSAGESYNEQLF
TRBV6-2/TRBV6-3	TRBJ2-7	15	CAGSRGESGAYVQYF
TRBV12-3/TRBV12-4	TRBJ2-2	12	CASSLVPEELFF
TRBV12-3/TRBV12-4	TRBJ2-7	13	CASILTSSYEQYF
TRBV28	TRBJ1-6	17	CASSLHRILSYNSPLHF
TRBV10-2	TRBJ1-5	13	CASTAEYNQPQPF
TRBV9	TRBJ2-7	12	CATSNRDREQYF
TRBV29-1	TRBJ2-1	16	CSVDLLDATSYNEHFF
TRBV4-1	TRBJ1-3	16	CASSQGGQPSGNTVYF
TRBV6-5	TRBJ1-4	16	CASSYSSGTSKEKLFF
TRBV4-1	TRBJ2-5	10	CASSQEAQYF
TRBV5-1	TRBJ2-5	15	CASGQTGGEQETQYF
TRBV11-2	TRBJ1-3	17	CPSTQPTDHLGGNTIYF
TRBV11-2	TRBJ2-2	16	CACSSRTATNTRELFF
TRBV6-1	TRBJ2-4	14	CVSDRGSSQNTQYF
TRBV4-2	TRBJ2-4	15	CASTTSSGTKNIQYF
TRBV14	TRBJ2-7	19	CASSPRLSGVLLVTYEQYF
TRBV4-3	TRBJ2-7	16	CASMQSGTGESYEQYF
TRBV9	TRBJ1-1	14	CASSVYESDTEAFF
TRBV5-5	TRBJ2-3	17	CASSPTGTSGSGDTLYF
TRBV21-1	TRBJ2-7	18	CASSPSNLSGTGSYEQYF
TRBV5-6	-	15	CASSILGRGGQPQYF
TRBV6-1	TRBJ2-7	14	CASRSGSRSYKQYF
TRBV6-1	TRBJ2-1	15	CASGVEGMLYNEQFF